The 28 T cell receptor beta chains reported below all come from one sample, sequenced in a study of T-cell memory formation after mild COVID-19. MiXCR, applied by TCRdb to the 5' RACE reads, yields one record per CDR3 protein. Of roughly 280,000 distinct CDR3 sequences listed, around 16% were seen once; the top ten hold 20% to 25%. Input material: PBMCs or a T cell subset sorted from them (not recorded which). The receptors here all came from a man between 18 and 29 years old who had mild COVID-19 (a few samples of this study predate the infection). Cell type and time point are not known.

This chain joins TRBV6-5 and TRBJ1-5; no firm D call. The CDR3 is 12 amino acids. Trimming cost V 9 bases and J 7 bases, with 13 bases left between them. Germline CDR1 MNHEY, CDR2 SVGAGI. The CDR3 is CARKECLQPQHF. The CDR3 DNA is TGTGCCAGAAAGGAATGCTTGCAGCCCCAGCATTTT.

The chain couples TRBV6-1 to TRBJ2-7, with 8 bases that match TRBD1. CDR1 and CDR2 (germline): MNHNS, SASEGT. CDR3 size: 16 residues. V was clipped by 1 base and J by 3 bases; unmatched bases: 8. CDR3 sequence (DNA): TGTGCCAGCAGTGAAGAGGGCAGGGGGCATGTCTACGAGCAGTACGTC. Translating it yields CASSEEGRGHVYEQYV.

This clonotype appeared many times. The gene calls are TRBV7-6 and TRBJ2-5; the D gene is possibly TRBD2 (5 bases). The CDR3 has 18 residues. The V gene's germline CDR1 is SGHVS and CDR2 FNYEAQ. V was pared by 0 bases and J by 5 bases, with 22 bases between. The CDR3 sequence is CASSLARFELNGLETQYF. CDR3 DNA sequence: TGTGCCAGCAGCTTAGCGAGGTTTGAACTGAACGGACTTGAGACCCAGTACTTC. The complete variable domain, with remaining parts taken from reference TRBV7-6 and TRBJ2-5, reads GAGVSQSPRYKVTKRGQDVALRCDPISGHVSLYWYRQALGQGPEFLTYFNYEAQQDKSGLPNDRFSAERPEGSISTLTIQRTEQRDSAMYRCASSLARFELNGLETQYFGPGTRLLVL.

The rearrangement uses TRBV9 and TRBJ2-1; a possible D gene is TRBD1 (5 bases). From germline, CDR1 is SGDLS and CDR2 YYNGEE. The V gene lost 0 bases and the J gene lost 4 bases, with 11 bases spanning the gap. The CDR3 has 15 amino acids. The CDR3 coding sequence is TGTGCCAGCAGCGTAGGGGGCAGAATTTACAATGAGCAGTTCTTC. Translating it yields CASSVGGRIYNEQFF.

The chain carries TRBV5-1 and TRBJ2-1, with D hard to call. Trimming stripped 0 bases from V and 4 bases from J, with 11 bases between. The CDR3 has 15 residues. Germline assignment: CDR1 SGHRS and CDR2 YFSETQ. DNA of the CDR3: TGCGCCAGCAGCTTGGACGGCCCCCCTTACAATGAGCAGTTCTTC. Amino acids: CASSLDGPPYNEQFF.

There are a few counts of this clonotype. The chain is built from TRBV20-1 and TRBJ2-3; the D gene is possibly TRBD2 (7 bases). The CDR3 totals 16 residues. CDR1 is DFQATT and CDR2 is SNEGSKA in the germline V gene (reference sequence). Trimming took off 0 bases at V and 5 bases at J, with 18 bases between the two ends. This CDR3 is CSARDPNGGQGDTQYF. The CDR3 DNA is TGCAGTGCTAGAGATCCTAACGGGGGGCAAGGAGATACGCAGTATTTT.

As DNA, the CDR3 is TGCAGTGCCTGGGGACTGCCGGCCAATCAGCCCCAGCATTTT. It encodes CSAWGLPANQPQHF. The V gene is TRBV20-1, the J gene TRBJ1-5; D may be TRBD1 (5 bases). The CDR3 length is 14 residues. V shed 6 bases and J shed 3 bases, with 15 bases lying between them. Germline V gene lookup returns CDR1 DFQATT and CDR2 SNEGSKA (reference sequence).

This clonotype has a count of ten or more. The chain employs TRBV7-9 and TRBJ2-2; no definite D call. The CDR3 covers 13 residues. Trimming pared 3 bases from V and 6 bases from J, leaving 8 bases between. Germline values: CDR1 SEHNR, CDR2 FQNEAQ (reference sequence). DNA of the CDR3: TGTGCCAGCAGCTTCTCACGGGCCGGGGAGCTGTTTTTT. The encoded protein is CASSFSRAGELFF. Looking up the rest from reference TRBV7-9 and TRBJ2-2 gives the full variable domain: DTGVSQNPRHKITKRGQNVTFRCDPISEHNRLYWYRQTLGQGPEFLTYFQNEAQLEKSRLLSDRFSAERPKGSFSTLEIQRTEQGDSAMYLCASSFSRAGELFFGEGSRLTVL.

The rearrangement uses TRBV5-1 and TRBJ2-1, with D perhaps TRBD1 or TRBD2 (6 bases each). V was shortened by 0 bases and J by 10 bases, with 14 bases between the two germline ends. Germline-derived CDR1 and CDR2 are SGHRS and YFSETQ. CDR3 length: 14 residues. The CDR3: CASSLEGGGREQFF. CDR3 nucleotide sequence: TGCGCCAGCAGCTTGGAAGGTGGGGGGCGGGAGCAGTTCTTC.

This clonotype has only a few counts. The V gene is TRBV11-2, the J gene TRBJ2-1; D uncertain. CDR1 is SGHAT and CDR2 is FQNNGV in the germline V gene. The CDR3 consists of 16 residues. Deletions cut 3 bases from V and 0 bases from J, with 12 bases between. DNA for the CDR3: TGTGCCAGCAGCTTCGAGTGGGCGCTCTCCTACAATGAGCAGTTCTTC. Translated, it gives CASSFEWALSYNEQFF.

The V gene is TRBV4-1, the J gene TRBJ1-1; D perhaps matches TRBD1 (5 bases). Germline V gives CDR1 MGHRA, CDR2 YSYEKL. The CDR3 contains 15 residues. The V gene lost 0 bases and the J gene lost 1 base, with 9 bases spanning the gap. DNA for the CDR3: TGCGCCAGCAGCCAAGATTTCGGGGGGAACACTGAAGCTTTCTTT. Protein sequence: CASSQDFGGNTEAFF.

The V and J genes are TRBV7-2 and TRBJ1-2, with TRBD1 matching over 9 bases. Germline CDR1 is SGHTA and CDR2 is FQGNSA. This CDR3 contains 15 residues. Trimming removed 5 bases from V and 2 bases from J; junction bases left unmatched: 6. The CDR3 region is CASSTYRGRNYGYTF. The CDR3 DNA reads TGTGCCAGCAGCACCTACAGGGGGCGGAACTATGGCTACACCTTC.

The chain links TRBV6-6 to TRBJ2-2; the D is unclear. Germline CDR1 and CDR2: MNHNY and SVGAGI (reference sequence). CDR3 length: 13 amino acids. The V end lost 2 bases, the J end lost 3 bases, and 4 bases lay between the germline ends. The CDR3, as DNA: TGTGCCAGCAGTTACGTGCACACCGGGGAGCTGTTTTTT. It translates to CASSYVHTGELFF.

This clonotype occurred a few times. V is TRBV6-2 or TRBV6-3 and J is TRBJ1-1; 7 bases are shared with TRBD1. Trimming at V came to 5 bases and at J to 6 bases, leaving 6 bases not matched to a gene. Germline V lookup: CDR1 MNHEY, CDR2 SVGEGT. The CDR3 is made up of 13 amino acids. CDR3 amino acids: CASSDRAEAEAFF. For the CDR3, the DNA is TGTGCCAGCAGTGACAGGGCGGAGGCTGAAGCTTTCTTT.

This clonotype has a single count. The V and J genes are TRBV9 and TRBJ2-2; D perhaps matches TRBD1 (5 bases). Trimming pared 1 base from V and 2 bases from J, leaving 9 bases between. This CDR3 has 15 residues. CDR1 and CDR2 from the germline V gene are SGDLS and YYNGEE. This CDR3 reads CASSVLGDNTGELFF. In DNA, the CDR3 is TGTGCCAGCAGCGTATTAGGGGATAACACCGGGGAGCTGTTTTTT.

This clonotype was found a few times. The chain uses TRBV5-1 and TRBJ2-5, with unresolved D. CDR3 length: 14 amino acids. V lost 1 base, J lost 1 base, and 8 bases lay in between. Germline lookup yields CDR1 SGHRS and CDR2 YFSETQ. The CDR3 DNA follows: TGCGCCAGCAGCTTGCAAGGGCTCCAAGAGACCCAGTACTTC. This translates into CASSLQGLQETQYF.

This clonotype was detected a few times. The V gene is TRBV3-1, the J gene TRBJ1-5; D unresolved. V lost 3 bases and J 0 bases, leaving 18 bases between the germline ends. There are 18 residues in the CDR3. CDR1 is LGHDT, CDR2 YNNKEL, per germline (reference sequence). CDR3 sequence (DNA): TGTGCCAGCAGCCAGGGCAGGACGAGTAGATATAGCAATCAGCCCCAGCATTTT. Protein product: CASSQGRTSRYSNQPQHF.

V is TRBV7-6 and J is TRBJ1-3; 7 bases are shared with TRBD1. The V gene's germline CDR1 is SGHVS and CDR2 FNYEAQ. The J segment lost 2 bases and the V segment lost 5 bases, leaving 6 bases of the junction unmatched. CDR3 length equals 15 residues. CDR3 coding DNA: TGTGCCAGCAGCCCCGGGCAGGGGGCTGGAAACACCATATATTTT. Encoded protein: CASSPGQGAGNTIYF.

The V and J genes are TRBV20-1 and TRBJ1-2, with 7 bases aligning to TRBD1. Germline V gives CDR1 DFQATT, CDR2 SNEGSKA (reference sequence). V was pared by 2 bases and J by 5 bases, with 2 bases of the junction left unmatched. CDR3 length: 12 residues. The CDR3 loop is CSARRQGYGYTF. DNA for the CDR3: TGCAGTGCTAGAAGACAGGGTTATGGCTACACCTTC.

This clonotype has a count of ten or more. V and J are TRBV12-3 or TRBV12-4 and TRBJ2-7; 9 nucleotides align to TRBD1. V trimming: 3 bases; J trimming: 2 bases; junction bases outside the gene matches: 2. CDR3 length equals 14 residues. The CDR3 is CASSFRDRAYEQYF. CDR3 in DNA: TGTGCCAGCAGTTTTCGGGACAGGGCCTACGAGCAGTACTTC.

The table lists this clonotype with many counts. The rearrangement joins TRBV7-2 to TRBJ1-4, with 7 bases fitting TRBD1. Per germline, CDR1 SGHTA and CDR2 FQGNSA. The junction had 5 bases not matched to a gene; V was cut back by 7 bases and J by 6 bases. The CDR3 extends over 13 amino acids. CDR3 sequence (DNA): TGTGCCAGCAAAAAGGGGGCCTATGAAAAACTGTTTTTT. Its protein is CASKKGAYEKLFF.

This clonotype was seen only a few times. This chain links TRBV7-2 with TRBJ1-1; 9 bases map to TRBD1. CDR1 and CDR2 from the germline V gene are SGHTA and FQGNSA. The CDR3 contains 15 residues. The V segment lost 5 bases and the J segment 3 bases; nucleotides outside the gene matches: 7. CDR3 sequence (DNA): TGTGCCAGCAGCCCAACAGGGGGCGTGTACACTGAAGCTTTCTTT. It translates to CASSPTGGVYTEAFF.

This clonotype occurred many times. The rearrangement links TRBV6-2 or TRBV6-3 to TRBJ2-3; D possibly corresponds to TRBD2 (6 bases). Germline-derived CDR1 and CDR2 are MNHEY and SVGEGT. Trimming removed 4 bases from V and 9 bases from J, with 8 bases in between. The CDR3 totals 11 residues. The CDR3 DNA reads TGTGCCAGCAGTTTGAGCGGGACGCAGTATTTT. It codes for CASSLSGTQYF.

This rearrangement joins TRBV6-6 to TRBJ1-1; TRBD1 might be the D (5 bases). With 2 bases removed from V and 10 bases from J, the gap between germline ends came to 14 bases. The CDR3 covers 13 residues. The V gene's germline CDR1 is MNHNY and CDR2 SVGAGI (reference sequence). The CDR3 nucleotides are TGTGCCAGCAGTTACCCGACCGGGAGGGGAGCTTTCTTT. Residues: CASSYPTGRGAFF.

This chain links TRBV7-2 with TRBJ1-5; 7 bases fit TRBD1. V lost 3 bases and J lost 7; bases outside the gene matches: 6. CDR3 length: 14 amino acids. CDR1 SGHTA and CDR2 FQGNSA come from the germline V gene. The CDR3 protein is CASSFKQGYQPQHF. The DNA of the CDR3 is TGTGCCAGCAGCTTTAAACAGGGGTACCAGCCCCAGCATTTT.

The sample holds a few counts of this clonotype. This chain joins TRBV14 and TRBJ2-7, with TRBD1 matching over 9 bases. V lost 6 bases and J lost 9; bases outside the gene matches: 12. CDR1 is SGHDN, CDR2 FVKESK, per germline. CDR3 length: 14 residues. The CDR3 reads CASSASTGGGRQYV. The CDR3 DNA reads as TGTGCCAGCAGTGCCTCGACAGGGGGAGGTCGGCAGTACGTC.

The rearrangement uses TRBV4-1 and TRBJ2-5, with D perhaps TRBD2 (5 bases). The germline V gene has CDR1 MGHRA and CDR2 YSYEKL. There are 14 residues in the CDR3. Trimming pared 0 bases from V and 5 bases from J, leaving 10 bases between. CDR3 nucleotide sequence: TGCGCCAGCAGCCAAGATTCGGGATTTGAGACCCAGTACTTC. Encoded protein: CASSQDSGFETQYF.

V usage is TRBV7-3 and J usage is TRBJ2-3; TRBD2 agrees at 11 bases. In germline, CDR1 is SGHTA, CDR2 FQGTGA. The V gene end was trimmed by 3 bases and the J gene end by 5 bases; junction bases not matched to a gene: 4. This CDR3 region has 15 residues. CDR3 loop: CASSLTSGELDTQYF. The CDR3 DNA reads as TGTGCCAGCAGCTTGACTAGCGGGGAATTAGATACGCAGTATTTT.